These 22 T cell receptor beta chains share one sample of origin, sequenced in a study of blood T cell repertoires in COVID-19 (dated by TCRdb to 2020 to 2022). Receptor libraries were prepared by the immunoSEQ multiplex PCR assay. In its TCRdb copy, this immuneACCESS table keeps in-frame sequences only and misses some clones. Where compared with another copy, unresolved V genes explain less than half of these, and the others have no known cause. The sample yields more than 200,000 clones; approximately 86% were counted once. Almost 2% of the sample is taken by the ten largest. The specimen sequenced was peripheral blood. These TCRs come from a man aged 25-45 years with active or convalescent COVID-19.

The chain is built from TRBV5-5 and TRBJ1-3, with 8 bases lining up with TRBD1. The germline V gene encodes CDR1 SGHKS and CDR2 YYEKEE (reference sequence). CDR3 length: 16 amino acids. The J segment lost 2 bases and the V segment lost 3 bases, leaving 7 bases of the junction unmatched. The CDR3 loop is CASSSNDRGTGNTIYF. The CDR3 DNA reads as TGTGCCAGCAGCTCCAATGACAGGGGTACTGGAAACACCATATATTTT.

For the CDR3, the DNA is TGTGCCAGCAGCCCGGCCAGTACAGGGTCCTACGAGCAGTACTTC. Its protein product is CASSPASTGSYEQYF. The V and J genes are TRBV7-9 and TRBJ2-7, with D perhaps TRBD1 (6 bases). The CDR3 runs to 15 residues. Germline lookup yields CDR1 SEHNR and CDR2 FQNEAQ (reference sequence). V was shortened by 5 bases and J by 1 base, with 15 bases between the two germline ends.

The CDR3 DNA is TGTGCCAGCAGTGAAGGAGGGACAGGGGGGGATACGCAGTATTTT. It encodes CASSEGGTGGDTQYF. The genes are TRBV6-1 and TRBJ2-3, with TRBD1 identical over 11 bases. In germline, CDR1 is MNHNS, CDR2 SASEGT. V lost 1 base to trimming and J lost 6 bases; unmatched junction nucleotides: 3. The CDR3 loop spans 15 amino acids.

In its sample, this clone was seen a few times. The V gene is TRBV10-2, the J gene TRBJ2-5; perhaps TRBD1 as D (5 bases). The CDR3 sequence is 13 residues long. Germline-derived CDR1 and CDR2 are WSHSY and SAAADI. V was trimmed by 7 bases and J by 5 bases, leaving 14 bases between them. The CDR3 bases are TGCGCCAGCACCCCTTTGGGGCCGGAGACCCAGTACTTC. Its translation: CASTPLGPETQYF.

The V gene is TRBV10-3, the J gene TRBJ2-7; perhaps TRBD1 as D (5 bases). The V end was cut by 5 bases, the J end by 3 bases, with 11 bases between. Germline V gene sequence: CDR1 ENHRY, CDR2 SYGVKD. The CDR3 has 13 residues. The CDR3, as DNA: TGTGCCATCAGTCTGACAGAGTACTACGAGCAGTACTTC. It encodes CAISLTEYYEQYF.

This clone was observed once. The chain couples TRBV19 to TRBJ2-1, with TRBD2 identical over 11 bases. V shed 7 bases, J shed 7 bases, and the junction held 15 bases outside the gene matches. CDR3 length: 17 residues. Germline lookup yields CDR1 LNHDA and CDR2 SQIVND (reference sequence). CDR3 nucleotides: TGTGCCAGTACCCCGACTAGCGGGGTAGGGACGTGGAATGAGCAGTTCTTC. The encoded protein is CASTPTSGVGTWNEQFF.

The chain recombines TRBV10-3 with TRBJ1-6; 9 bases are shared with TRBD1. The CDR3 is 15 amino acids. With V trimmed by 0 bases and J by 10 bases, 4 bases remained unmatched. Looked up from germline, CDR1 is ENHRY and CDR2 is SYGVKD. The CDR3 DNA reads as TGTGCCATCAGTGAGTCGGGGACAGGGAGGTCACCCCTCCACTTT. It encodes CAISESGTGRSPLHF.

The J gene is TRBJ1-1, the V gene TRBV18; weak D call: TRBD1 (6 bases). Germline loops: CDR1 KGHSH, CDR2 LQKENI. V was pared by 4 bases and J by 1 base, with 16 bases between. The CDR3 has 16 residues. CDR3 loop: CASSLYPRQANTEAFF. The DNA of the CDR3 is TGTGCCAGCTCACTCTACCCGAGACAGGCGAACACTGAAGCTTTCTTT.

The chain recombines TRBV6-5 with TRBJ1-1; 7 bases align to TRBD1. CDR3 size: 13 residues. CDR1 is MNHEY, CDR2 SVGAGI, per germline. V was clipped by 5 bases and J by 5 bases; unmatched bases: 5. This CDR3 reads CASSQGGLTEAFF. CDR3 DNA: TGTGCCAGCAGTCAGGGGGGATTAACTGAAGCTTTCTTT.

This clone was counted once. This chain joins TRBV5-1 and TRBJ1-5, with 7 positions matching TRBD1. Unmatched junction bases numbered 10, after V lost 4 bases and J lost 6 bases. This CDR3 is 15 amino acids long. Germline V gene sequence: CDR1 SGHRS, CDR2 YFSETQ. The CDR3 sequence: CASSEVGGRSQPQHF. DNA for the CDR3: TGCGCCAGCAGCGAGGTAGGGGGCAGAAGTCAGCCCCAGCATTTT.

J is TRBJ1-4 and V is TRBV9; D is uncertain. This CDR3 is 16 amino acids long. The V gene lost 7 bases and the J gene lost 0 bases, with 16 bases spanning the gap. The V gene's germline CDR1 is SGDLS and CDR2 YYNGEE. CDR3 amino acids: CASAAEETTTNEKLFF. CDR3 in DNA: TGTGCCAGCGCGGCAGAAGAAACAACAACTAATGAAAAACTGTTTTTT.

The CDR3 DNA sequence: TGTGCCTGGAGTCAACGGAGGGGTGGCGGGGGGTATGGCTACACCTTC. Protein: CAWSQRRGGGGYGYTF. This chain connects TRBV30 to TRBJ1-2; the D gene is possibly TRBD1 (5 bases). V lost 2 bases and J 5 bases, leaving 21 bases between the germline ends. Germline V gene data show CDR1 as GTSNPN and CDR2 as SVGIG (reference sequence). The CDR3 sequence is 16 residues long.

The genes are TRBV9 and TRBJ2-7, with 8 bases aligning to TRBD1. There are 14 residues in the CDR3. Germline V gene sequence: CDR1 SGDLS, CDR2 YYNGEE. V was clipped by 3 bases and J by 4 bases; unmatched bases: 6. The CDR3 reads CASSGGQGYYEQYF. The CDR3 region has the DNA TGTGCCAGCAGCGGCGGACAGGGATATTACGAGCAGTACTTC.

The chain joins TRBV13 to TRBJ2-3; D is possibly TRBD1 (5 bases). The CDR3 extends over 15 amino acids. Germline CDR1 is PRHDT and CDR2 is FYEKMQ (reference sequence). V was shortened by 5 bases and J by 3 bases, with 15 bases between the two germline ends. Here the CDR3 reads CASSQEGDWTDTQYF. DNA for the CDR3: TGTGCCAGCAGCCAGGAAGGGGATTGGACAGATACGCAGTATTTT.

V is TRBV6-5 and J is TRBJ1-1, with a weak D call TRBD1 (5 bases). There are 13 residues in the CDR3. V lost 7 bases and J lost 0, with 9 bases in between. CDR1 is MNHEY, CDR2 SVGAGI, per germline. DNA of the CDR3: TGTGCCAGCATGGGCAGGGTGAACACTGAAGCTTTCTTT. It is translated as CASMGRVNTEAFF.

This clone showed up just once. V and J are TRBV9 and TRBJ2-1; maybe TRBD2 (6 bases). Trimming shortened V by 3 bases and J by 5 bases, and 12 bases separated the two germline ends. Germline V gene lookup returns CDR1 SGDLS and CDR2 YYNGEE. This CDR3 is 14 amino acids long. The CDR3 bases are TGTGCCAGCAGCGCGACGGGACTCAACAATGAGCAGTTCTTC. This gives the protein CASSATGLNNEQFF.

The genes are TRBV25-1 and TRBJ2-7; 7 bases agree with TRBD1. Germline trimming cut 2 bases from V and 2 bases from J; bases unmatched to any gene: 12. Germline-derived CDR1 and CDR2 are MGHDK and SYGVNS. The CDR3 runs 17 residues. In DNA, the CDR3 is TGTGCCAGCAGTGAAGCAACCTCCGGGACAGTCGCCTACGAGCAGTACTTC. Protein product: CASSEATSGTVAYEQYF.

V is TRBV6-1 and J is TRBJ1-3, with D maybe TRBD1 (5 bases). Deletions cut 1 base from V and 1 base from J, with 11 bases between. The CDR3 extends over 16 amino acids. The germline V gene encodes CDR1 MNHNS and CDR2 SASEGT. The CDR3 loop is CASSEVGTGSGNTIYF. The CDR3 nucleotides are TGTGCCAGCAGTGAAGTAGGAACAGGTTCTGGAAACACCATATATTTT.

The chain combines TRBV5-1 with TRBJ1-5; 9 nucleotides match TRBD1. The CDR3 has 16 residues. CDR1 is SGHRS and CDR2 is YFSETQ in the germline V gene. After removal of 0 bases from V and 6 bases from J, the junction contained 7 bases not matched to a gene. CDR3 DNA: TGCGCCAGCAGCTTGGGGGGACAGGGTCCGGGTCAGCCCCAGCATTTT. It codes for CASSLGGQGPGQPQHF.

This chain uses TRBV6-1 with TRBJ1-1; 10 bases are a match to TRBD1. CDR1 MNHNS and CDR2 SASEGT come from the germline V gene. The CDR3 length is 16 residues. V lost 4 bases and J lost 9; bases outside the gene matches: 14. As DNA, the CDR3 is TGTGCCAGCAGTGCTGGGGACAGGGGTTTCCAACGACAAGCTTTCTTT. This codes for CASSAGDRGFQRQAFF.

The chain combines TRBV5-8 with TRBJ2-2; 7 nucleotides align to TRBD1. The germline CDR1 and CDR2 sequences are SGHTS and YDEGEE. The J segment lost 3 bases and the V segment lost 2 bases, leaving 13 bases of the junction unmatched. There are 18 residues in the CDR3. The CDR3 region is CASSLPRTGAGHTGELFF. The CDR3 DNA sequence: TGTGCCAGCAGCTTACCTCGCACAGGGGCAGGGCACACCGGGGAGCTGTTTTTT.

This clone was recorded only once. The CDR3 nucleotides are TGTGCCAGCAGCACTGACAGGGGCATGGATGGCTACACCTTC. Translating it yields CASSTDRGMDGYTF. The chain carries TRBV7-9 and TRBJ1-2, with 8 bases matching TRBD1. V gave up 5 bases and J gave up 6 bases; unmatched junction bases: 8. CDR1 is SEHNR, CDR2 FQNEAQ, per germline (reference sequence). The CDR3 length is 14 residues.